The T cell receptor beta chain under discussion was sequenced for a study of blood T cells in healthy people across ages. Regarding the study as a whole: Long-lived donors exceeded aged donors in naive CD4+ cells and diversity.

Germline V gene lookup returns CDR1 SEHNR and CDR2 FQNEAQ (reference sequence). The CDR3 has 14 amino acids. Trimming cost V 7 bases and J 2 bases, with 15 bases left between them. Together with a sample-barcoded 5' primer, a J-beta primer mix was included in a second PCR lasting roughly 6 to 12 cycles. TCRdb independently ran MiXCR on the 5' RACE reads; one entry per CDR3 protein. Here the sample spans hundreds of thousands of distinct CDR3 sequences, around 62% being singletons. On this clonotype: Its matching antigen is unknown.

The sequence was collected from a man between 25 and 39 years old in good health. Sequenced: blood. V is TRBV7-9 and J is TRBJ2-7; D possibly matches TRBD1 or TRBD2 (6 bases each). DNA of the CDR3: TGTGCCAGCACCGAAGGGGGGCTTGCCTACGAGCAGTACTTC. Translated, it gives CASTEGGLAYEQYF. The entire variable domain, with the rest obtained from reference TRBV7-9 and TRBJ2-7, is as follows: DTGVSQNPRHKITKRGQNVTFRCDPISEHNRLYWYRQTLGQGPEFLTYFQNEAQLEKSRLLSDRFSAERPKGSFSTLEIQRTEQGDSAMYLCASTEGGLAYEQYFGPGTRLTVT.